Described below is a single T cell receptor beta chain sequence and its context. This CDR3 has 14 residues. Germline values: CDR1 MNHNY, CDR2 SVGAGI (reference sequence). V was clipped by 0 bases and J by 5 bases, with 7 bases between them. This sample is part of a study of STAT5B mutations in CD4+ large granular lymphocyte leukemia. Assay used: immunoSEQ multiplex PCR; TCRdb lists only in-frame clones, some missing. The sample has about 30,000 clones, more than 65% seen once. The clonotype originates from a human donor in good health. The rearrangement links TRBV6-6 to TRBJ2-2; D unresolved. The specimen was CD4+ T cells from blood buffy coats. CDR3 sequence: CASSYSMATGELFF. The CDR3 coding sequence is TGTGCCAGCAGTTACTCGATGGCAACCGGGGAGCTGTTTTTT.